This T cell receptor beta chain was observed in a study of early T cells in non-severe SARS-CoV-2 infection (dated by TCRdb to the early 2020s). About the full investigation: Bulk RNA from unsorted whole blood was used for TCR sequencing, so alpha and beta chains could not be paired. The investigation overall reported the following: Matching against VDJdb was skewed toward anti-spike CD8 responses, likely underestimated virus-specific expansions, and missed private and CD4 specificities.

Library generation was performed with 5' RACE. TCRdb shows the sequencer as NextSeq 500. In the TCR library protocol, unique molecular identifiers were attached to individual cDNA molecules to correct for PCR bias and sequencing error. Both TCR alpha and beta chains were sequenced, and tight co-correlation was observed between alpha and beta sequence abundances in each sample. The authors processed their data as follows. Decombinator V4 was used to annotate the V gene, J gene and CDR3 of the TCR sequences. TCRs were defined as expanded if a significant change between any two time points was detected under a Poisson model with p below 0.0001. TCR abundances were normalised to the total number of TCRs sequenced in each sample and reported as counts per million. MAIT TCRs were defined by TRAV1-2 paired with TRAJ12, TRAJ20 or TRAJ33, and iNKT TCRs by TRAV10 paired with TRAJ18. VDJdb, accessed on 1 November 2021, was searched for TCRs annotated for CMV, EBV and SARS-CoV-2, and TCRs annotated for more than one antigen were excluded. The raw public reads went through TCRdb reprocessing: fastp at Q25, MiXCR clone calling, in-frame beta chains kept. Entries that share a CDR3 protein sequence are merged under the most common genes and DNA. The V and J calls and clone size are TCRdb's, not the authors'. The sample contains 85,000 to 95,000 distinct CDR3 sequences, 16% of them found a single time. The ten biggest clones cover around 4.9% of the sample.

To note about this clonotype: Its binding antigen is unknown. Base-call qualities are not available, and no considerably larger clone is one nucleotide away.

The germline V gene (reference sequence) provides CDR1 DFQATT and CDR2 SNEGSKA. The CDR3 numbers 15 residues from cysteine through phenylalanine. The retained sequence is limited to the CDR3, 45 bases, with the frame set at the first base. The V and J ends are trimmed by 3 bases and 1 base, leaving 16 bases between them. The study was a case-control design nested within a healthcare worker cohort in London, UK, with weekly nasopharyngeal swab PCR tests and blood sampling. Healthcare workers were recruited between 23 and 31 March 2020, during the week of the UK lockdown, and were followed weekly for up to roughly 16 weeks.

Recombination linked TRBV20-1 to TRBJ2-7, with TRBD2 as a weak D call on 6 bases. Sequencing was performed on whole blood, taken at baseline. The clonotype originates from an adult who was a healthcare worker with PCR-confirmed SARS-CoV-2 infection or an uninfected control (not recorded which). The CDR3 in this case is CSASPLDYESYEQYF. In nucleotides, the sequence is TGCAGTGCTAGTCCACTGGACTACGAATCCTACGAGCAGTACTTC.